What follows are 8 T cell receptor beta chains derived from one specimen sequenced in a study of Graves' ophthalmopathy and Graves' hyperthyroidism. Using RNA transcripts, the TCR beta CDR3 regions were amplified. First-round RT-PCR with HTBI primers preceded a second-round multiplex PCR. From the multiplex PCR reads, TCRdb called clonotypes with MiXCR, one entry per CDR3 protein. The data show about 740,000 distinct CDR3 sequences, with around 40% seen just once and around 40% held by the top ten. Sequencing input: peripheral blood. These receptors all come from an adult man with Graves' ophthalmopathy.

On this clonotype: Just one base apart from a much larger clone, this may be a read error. The CDR3, as DNA: TGCAGCGTTGAACATATCTACGAGCAGTGCTTC. Translated, it gives CSVEHIYEQCF. The chain combines TRBV29-1 with TRBJ2-7; D gene uncertain. Germline V gene data show CDR1 as SQVTM and CDR2 as ANQGSEA. This CDR3 comprises 11 residues.

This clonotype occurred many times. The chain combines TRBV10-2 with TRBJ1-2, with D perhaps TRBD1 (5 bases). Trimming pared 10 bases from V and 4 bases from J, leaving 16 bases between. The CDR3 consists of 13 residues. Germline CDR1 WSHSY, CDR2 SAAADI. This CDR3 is CATSGQAPYGYTF. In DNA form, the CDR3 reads TGCGCCACTTCGGGGCAGGCACCCTATGGCTACACCTTC.

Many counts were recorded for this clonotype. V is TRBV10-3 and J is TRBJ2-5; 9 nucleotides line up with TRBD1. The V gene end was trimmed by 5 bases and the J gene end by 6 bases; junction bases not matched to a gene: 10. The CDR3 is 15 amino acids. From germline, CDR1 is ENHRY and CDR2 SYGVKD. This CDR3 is CAISRQGEGRKTQYF. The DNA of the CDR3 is TGTGCCATCAGTAGACAGGGGGAGGGTCGGAAGACCCAGTACTTC.

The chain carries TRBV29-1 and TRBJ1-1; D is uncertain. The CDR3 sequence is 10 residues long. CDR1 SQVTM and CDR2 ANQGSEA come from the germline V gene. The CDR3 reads CRGKDTEAFF. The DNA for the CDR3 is TGCAGGGGGAAGGACACTGAAGCTTTCTTT.

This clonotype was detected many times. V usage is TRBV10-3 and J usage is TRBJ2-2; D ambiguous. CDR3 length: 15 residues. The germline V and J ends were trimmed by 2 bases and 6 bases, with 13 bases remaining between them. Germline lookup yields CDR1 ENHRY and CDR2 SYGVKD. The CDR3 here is CAISEDPSRSGELFF. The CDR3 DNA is TGTGCCATCAGTGAGGACCCGAGTAGGTCCGGGGAGCTGTTTTTT.

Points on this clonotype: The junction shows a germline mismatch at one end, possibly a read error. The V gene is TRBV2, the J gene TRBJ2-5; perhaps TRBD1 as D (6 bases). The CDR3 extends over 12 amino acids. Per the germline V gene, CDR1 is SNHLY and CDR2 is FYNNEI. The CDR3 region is CSARARGETQYF. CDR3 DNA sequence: TGCAGTGCTAGGGCCAGGGGAGAGACCCAGTACTTC. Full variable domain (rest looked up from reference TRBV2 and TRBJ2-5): EPEVTQTPSHQVTQMGQEVILRCVPISNHLYFYWYRQILGQKVEFLVSFYNNEISEKSEIFDDQFSVERPDGSNFTLKIRSTKLEDSAMYFCSARARGETQYFGPGTRLLVL.

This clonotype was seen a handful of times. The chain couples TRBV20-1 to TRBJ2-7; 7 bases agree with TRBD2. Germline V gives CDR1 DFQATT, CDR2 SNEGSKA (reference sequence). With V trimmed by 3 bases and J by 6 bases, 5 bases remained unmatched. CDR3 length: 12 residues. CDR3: CSASVGGVEQYF. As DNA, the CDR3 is TGCAGTGCTAGCGTGGGGGGGGTCGAGCAGTACTTC.

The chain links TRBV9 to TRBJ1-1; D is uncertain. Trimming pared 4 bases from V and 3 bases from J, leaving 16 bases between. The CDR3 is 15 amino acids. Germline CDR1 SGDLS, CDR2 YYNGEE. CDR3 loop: CASSFYGSKDTEAFF. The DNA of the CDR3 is TGTGCCAGCAGCTTTTACGGGAGCAAGGACACTGAAGCTTTCTTT.